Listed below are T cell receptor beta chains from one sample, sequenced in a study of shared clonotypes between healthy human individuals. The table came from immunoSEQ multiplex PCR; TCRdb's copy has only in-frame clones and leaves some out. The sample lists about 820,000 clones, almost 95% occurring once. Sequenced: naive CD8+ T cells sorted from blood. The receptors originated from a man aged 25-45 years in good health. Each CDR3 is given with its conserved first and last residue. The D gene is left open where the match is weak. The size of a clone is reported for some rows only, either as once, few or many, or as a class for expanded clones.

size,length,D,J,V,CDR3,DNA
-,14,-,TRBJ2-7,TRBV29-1,CSVARSDNLYEQYF,TGCAGCGTTGCCAGAAGCGACAACCTCTACGAGCAGTACTTC
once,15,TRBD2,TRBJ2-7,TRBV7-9,CASSSPSGISYEQYF,TGTGCCAGCAGCTCACCTAGCGGTATCTCCTACGAGCAGTACTTC
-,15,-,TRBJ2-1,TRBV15,CATSSYPRDPDEQFF,TGTGCCACCAGCAGCTATCCCCGCGACCCCGATGAGCAGTTCTTC
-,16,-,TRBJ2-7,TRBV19,CASSIYEGLAPPEQYF,TGTGCCAGTAGTATTTATGAGGGGCTAGCTCCACCCGAGCAGTACTTC
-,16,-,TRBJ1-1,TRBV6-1,CASSDRNRRGNTEAFF,TGTGCCAGCAGTGATAGGAATCGTCGTGGGAACACTGAAGCTTTCTTT
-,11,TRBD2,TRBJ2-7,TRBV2,CASRGGNEQYF,TGTGCCAGCAGGGGGGGGAACGAGCAGTACTTC
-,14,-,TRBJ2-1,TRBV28,CASSLESLYNEQFF,TGTGCCAGCAGTTTGGAATCTCTCTACAATGAGCAGTTCTTC
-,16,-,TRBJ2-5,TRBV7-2,CASSLARETVQETQYF,TGTGCCAGCAGCTTAGCCCGGGAGACAGTCCAAGAGACCCAGTACTTC
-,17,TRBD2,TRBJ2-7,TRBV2,CASSESKGGRILRSQYF,TGTGCCAGCAGTGAAAGTAAGGGCGGGAGGATCCTACGATCGCAGTACTTC
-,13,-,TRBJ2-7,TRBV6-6,CASNGHDSYEQYF,TGTGCCAGCAATGGACACGACTCCTACGAGCAGTACTTC
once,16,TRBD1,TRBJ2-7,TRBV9,CASSPRTGLGPDEQYF,TGTGCCAGCAGCCCTAGGACAGGGCTGGGGCCCGACGAGCAGTACTTC
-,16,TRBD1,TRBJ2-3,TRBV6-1,CASSEQGASSTDTQYF,TGTGCCAGCAGTGAACAGGGGGCCTCTAGCACAGATACGCAGTATTTT
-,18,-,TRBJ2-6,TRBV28,CATSGDHFDRAGANVLTF,TGTGCCACCTCCGGGGACCATTTTGATCGGGCTGGGGCCAACGTCCTGACTTTC
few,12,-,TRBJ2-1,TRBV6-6,CASSYLDGEQFF,TGTGCCAGCAGTTACTTGGACGGTGAGCAGTTCTTC
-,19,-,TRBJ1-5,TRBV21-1,CASSRYPGQRRYSNQPQHF,TGTGCCAGCAGCAGATATCCGGGACAGAGGAGGTATAGCAATCAGCCCCAGCATTTT
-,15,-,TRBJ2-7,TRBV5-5,CASSLDSGGFYEQYF,TGTGCCAGCAGCCTAGACTCAGGGGGGTTTTACGAGCAGTACTTC
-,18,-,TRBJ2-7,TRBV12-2,CASRLLTRRENPSYEQYF,TGTGCAAGTCGCCTTCTGACTAGGCGGGAAAATCCTTCCTACGAGCAGTACTTC